This TCR beta chain emerged from a study of human T cells and chemical hapten exposure (dated by TCRdb to about 2021). Notes on the research overall: For sensitization, 2% DPC in acetone was applied to an approximately 2 cm by approximately 2 cm area of upper inner arm skin. Libraries were pooled for sequencing, and variation in per-sample TCR yields was attributed mainly to small differences in library volumes within the pool. Around 30 alopecia patients provided blood for TCR sequencing at one to four time points (pre-sensitization, 2, 6 and 24 weeks). The mostly female patient cohort included alopecia areata with under or over 50% scalp involvement, alopecia totalis and alopecia universalis. Weekly therapeutic DPC doses were additionally applied to the scalp of patients throughout the approximately 24-week study period. Blood samples were taken from patients before sensitization (week 0) and at 2, 6 and about 24 weeks after DPC sensitization. Patch testing on the upper back used Finn chambers containing 0.01% DPC, with scoring done after 6 days according to International Contact Dermatitis Research Group standards. This study followed changes in the peripheral blood TCR repertoire in vivo during primary and secondary sensitization of alopecia patients to the hapten diphenylcyclopropenone (DPC).

The time point label, read with the paper, signifies: patch test 1, 2 weeks after DPC sensitization. This specimen's treatment or condition label, interpreted: therapeutic diphenylcyclopropenone sensitization with weekly scalp DPC. At every patch-test visit, the blood draw took place before the patch test was put on. Patients were considered eligible if aged 18 to 70, diagnosed with alopecia and deemed suitable for DPC therapy, and patients were excluded if pregnant. Unfractionated whole blood was collected in Tempus Blood RNA tubes, and total RNA was extracted from that blood. Results and caveats for the whole study, not just this receptor: Patch test score was positively correlated with the number of PT1 expanded TCRs, with significance at thresholds 8, 16 and 32 but not at 4. DPC sensitization did not change how many TCRs were above 1 in 1000 frequency, and no evidence was found of alterations in global repertoire structure. After repeated subsampling, changes were observed in the strength of the expansion versus patch-test correlation and in the threshold at which the correlation became significant. Expanded TCRs formed significantly more large CDR3 similarity clusters than pre-sensitization or healthy control sets, consistent with antigen-driven responses. Because all patients had alopecia, a presumed autoimmune disease, the immune response of the patients might differ from that of healthy individuals.

This clonotype was seen a handful of times. It lacks a known antigen. One base away there is no much larger clone; base qualities are not given. Receptor libraries were prepared by RACE. The sequencer listed for this sample is NextSeq 500. During library preparation, unique molecular identifiers were attached to individual cDNA molecules so that TCRs could be counted in a quantitative, reproducible way. Both TCR alpha and TCR beta chains were sequenced from each blood RNA sample. The paper's data handling went like this. A median of about 100,000 TCRs per sample was observed, with a range of 23,224 to 690,600. V, J and CDR3 annotation of the TCR reads was performed with the Decombinator software suite. For the PS versus PT1 abundance plots, all samples were subsampled to the same number of TCRs (28,000). Expanded TCRs were defined as absent before sensitization and observed at least eight times at the 2-week time point. TCRdb handled the public reads itself, with Q25 trimming in fastp and clone calling in MiXCR, and kept productive beta chains. Each CDR3 protein gets just one entry, which takes the most common genes and DNA from the rows behind it. The V and J calls here are based on TCRdb, not the publication. The sample includes some 190,000 distinct CDR3 sequences, with approximately 20% observed a single time. The top ten hold approximately 6.7% of the sample.

From the cysteine through the phenylalanine, the CDR3 covers 13 amino acids. The sequence is cut down to CDR3 DNA, 39 bases in frame from base 1. The germline V gene encodes CDR1 ENHRY and CDR2 SYGVKD. V is reduced by 10 bases and J by 1 base, leaving a spacing of 13 bases between them. This receptor was identified in a woman in her forties or fifties with alopecia areata. Some clones in this sample may be carry-over from other donors' samples. The chain joins TRBV10-3 to TRBJ1-1, and possibly TRBD1, on 5 matching bases. The material was whole blood, obtained in connection with sensitization to the hapten diphenylcyclopropenone (DPC). The CDR3 has the sequence CATTVSQNTEAFF. The nucleotide sequence reads as follows: TGTGCCACGACAGTCTCCCAGAACACTGAAGCTTTCTTT.